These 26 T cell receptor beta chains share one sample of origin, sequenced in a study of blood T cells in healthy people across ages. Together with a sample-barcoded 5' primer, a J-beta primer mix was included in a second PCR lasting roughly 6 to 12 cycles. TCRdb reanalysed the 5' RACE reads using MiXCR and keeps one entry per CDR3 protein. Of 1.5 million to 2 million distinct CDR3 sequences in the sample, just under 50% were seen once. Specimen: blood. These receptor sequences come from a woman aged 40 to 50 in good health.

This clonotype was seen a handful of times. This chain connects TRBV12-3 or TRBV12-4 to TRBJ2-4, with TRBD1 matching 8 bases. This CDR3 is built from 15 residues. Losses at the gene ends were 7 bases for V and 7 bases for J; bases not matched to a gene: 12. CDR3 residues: CASTFFQGAVNIQYF. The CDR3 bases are TGTGCCAGCACCTTTTTCCAGGGGGCGGTCAACATTCAGTACTTC.

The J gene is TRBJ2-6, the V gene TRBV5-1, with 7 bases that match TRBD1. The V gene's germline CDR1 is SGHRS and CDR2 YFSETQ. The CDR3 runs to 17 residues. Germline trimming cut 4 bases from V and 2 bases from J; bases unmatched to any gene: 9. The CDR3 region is CASSTADREPGANVLTF. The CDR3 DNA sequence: TGCGCCAGCAGCACGGCAGACAGGGAACCTGGGGCCAACGTCCTGACTTTC.

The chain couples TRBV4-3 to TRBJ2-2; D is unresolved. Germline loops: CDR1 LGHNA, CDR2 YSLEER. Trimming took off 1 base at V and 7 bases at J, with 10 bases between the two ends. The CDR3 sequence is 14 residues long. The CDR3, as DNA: TGCGCCAGCAGCCAAGCTACGGCGCTCGGGGAGCTGTTTTTT. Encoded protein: CASSQATALGELFF.

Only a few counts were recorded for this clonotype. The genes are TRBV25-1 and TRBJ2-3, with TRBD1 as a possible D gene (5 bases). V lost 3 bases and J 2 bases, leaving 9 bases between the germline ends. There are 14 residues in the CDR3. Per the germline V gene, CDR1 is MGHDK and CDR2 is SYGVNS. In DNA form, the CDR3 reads TGTGCCAGCAGTGACGTGGGGCACACAGATACGCAGTATTTT. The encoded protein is CASSDVGHTDTQYF.

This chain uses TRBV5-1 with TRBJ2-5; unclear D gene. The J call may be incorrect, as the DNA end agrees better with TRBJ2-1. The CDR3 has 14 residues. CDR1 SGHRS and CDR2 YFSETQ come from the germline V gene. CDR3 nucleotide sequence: TGCGCCAGCAGCTTGGGGGCCTTACAAGAGACCCAGTTCTTC. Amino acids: CASSLGALQETQFF.

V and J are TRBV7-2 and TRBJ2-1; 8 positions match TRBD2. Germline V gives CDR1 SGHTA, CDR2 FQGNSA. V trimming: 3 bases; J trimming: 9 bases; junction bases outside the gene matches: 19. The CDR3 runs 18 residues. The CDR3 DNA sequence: TGTGCCAGCAGCTTGCGTGGCGGGGGGCGTGGGGTCTTAGCTGAGCAGTTCTTC. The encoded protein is CASSLRGGGRGVLAEQFF.

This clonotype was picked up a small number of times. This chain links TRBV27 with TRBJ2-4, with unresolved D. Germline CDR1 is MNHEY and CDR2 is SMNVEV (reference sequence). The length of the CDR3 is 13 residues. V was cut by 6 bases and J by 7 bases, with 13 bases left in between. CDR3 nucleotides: TGTGCCAGCAGCGTCCCGGCCGGGAACATTCAGTACTTC. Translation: CASSVPAGNIQYF.

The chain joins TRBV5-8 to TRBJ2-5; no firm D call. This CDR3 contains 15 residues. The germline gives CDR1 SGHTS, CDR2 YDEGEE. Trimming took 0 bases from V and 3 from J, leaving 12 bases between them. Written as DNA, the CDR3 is TGTGCCAGCAGCTTGGGACGGATAGCCGAAGAGACCCAGTACTTC. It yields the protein CASSLGRIAEETQYF. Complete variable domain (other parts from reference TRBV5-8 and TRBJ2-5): EAGVTQSPTHLIKTRGQQATLRCSPISGHTSVYWYQQALGLGLQFLLWYDEGEERNRGNFPPRFSGRQFPNYSSELNVNALELEDSALYLCASSLGRIAEETQYFGPGTRLLVL.

CDR3 DNA sequence: TGCAGTGCCCAACCTGACAGAGCCAAAAACATTCAGTACTTC. Protein sequence: CSAQPDRAKNIQYF. The chain recombines TRBV20-1 with TRBJ2-4; the D gene is possibly TRBD1 (5 bases). V was cut by 6 bases and J by 0 bases, with 12 bases left in between. The germline V gene encodes CDR1 DFQATT and CDR2 SNEGSKA (reference sequence). CDR3 size: 14 residues.

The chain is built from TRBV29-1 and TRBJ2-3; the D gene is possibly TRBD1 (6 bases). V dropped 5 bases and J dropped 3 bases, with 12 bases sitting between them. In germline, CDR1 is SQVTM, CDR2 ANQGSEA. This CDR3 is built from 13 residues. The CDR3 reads CSVIQGQTDTQYF. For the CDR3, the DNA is TGCAGCGTTATACAGGGACAAACAGATACGCAGTATTTT.

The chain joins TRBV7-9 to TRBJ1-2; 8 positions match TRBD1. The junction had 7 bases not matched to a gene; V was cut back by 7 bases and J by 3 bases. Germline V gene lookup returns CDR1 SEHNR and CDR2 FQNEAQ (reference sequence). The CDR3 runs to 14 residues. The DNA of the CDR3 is TGTGCCAGCACCACCAGACAGGGGTACTATGGCTACACCTTC. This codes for CASTTRQGYYGYTF. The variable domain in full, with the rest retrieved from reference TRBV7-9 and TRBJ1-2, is DTGVSQNPRHKITKRGQNVTFRCDPISEHNRLYWYRQTLGQGPEFLTYFQNEAQLEKSRLLSDRFSAERPKGSFSTLEIQRTEQGDSAMYLCASTTRQGYYGYTFGSGTRLTVV.

DNA of the CDR3: TGTGCCAGCAGCCAAGATACGAGCGGGGGGTACCAAGAGACCCAGTACTTC. Translating gives CASSQDTSGGYQETQYF. The J gene is TRBJ2-5, the V gene TRBV4-2; 9 positions agree with TRBD2. This CDR3 contains 17 residues. CDR1 and CDR2 from the germline V gene are LGHNA and YNFKEQ. Trimming cost V 0 bases and J 0 bases; bases outside gene matches: 5.

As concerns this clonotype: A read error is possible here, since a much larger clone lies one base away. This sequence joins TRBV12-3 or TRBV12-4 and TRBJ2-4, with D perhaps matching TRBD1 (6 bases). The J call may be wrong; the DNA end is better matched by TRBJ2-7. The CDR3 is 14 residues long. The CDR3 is CASSFVGQSYEQYF. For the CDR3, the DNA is TGTGCCAGCAGTTTTGTCGGACAGTCTTACGAGCAGTACTTC.

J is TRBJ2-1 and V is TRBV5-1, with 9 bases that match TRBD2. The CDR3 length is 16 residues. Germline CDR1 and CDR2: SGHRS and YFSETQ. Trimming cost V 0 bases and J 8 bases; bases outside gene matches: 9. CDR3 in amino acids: CASSLVVGTSLDEQFF. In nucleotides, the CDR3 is TGCGCCAGCAGCTTGGTAGTGGGGACTAGCTTAGATGAGCAGTTCTTC. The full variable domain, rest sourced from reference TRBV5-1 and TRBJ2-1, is KAGVTQTPRYLIKTRGQQVTLSCSPISGHRSVSWYQQTPGQGLQFLFEYFSETQRNKGNFPGRFSGRQFSNSRSEMNVSTLELGDSALYLCASSLVVGTSLDEQFFGPGTRLTVL.

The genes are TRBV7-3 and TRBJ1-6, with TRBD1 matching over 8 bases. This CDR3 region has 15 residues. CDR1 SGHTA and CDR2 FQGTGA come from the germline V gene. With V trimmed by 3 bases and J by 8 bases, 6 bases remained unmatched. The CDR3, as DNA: TGTGCCAGCAGCTTGGACAGGGCAGGCGATTCACCCCTCCACTTT. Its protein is CASSLDRAGDSPLHF.

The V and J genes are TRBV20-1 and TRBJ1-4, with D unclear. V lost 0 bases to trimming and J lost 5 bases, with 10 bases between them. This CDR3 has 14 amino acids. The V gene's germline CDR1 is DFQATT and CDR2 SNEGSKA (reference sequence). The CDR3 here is CSARDNRPNEKLFF. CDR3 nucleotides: TGCAGTGCTAGAGATAATCGGCCGAATGAAAAACTGTTTTTT.

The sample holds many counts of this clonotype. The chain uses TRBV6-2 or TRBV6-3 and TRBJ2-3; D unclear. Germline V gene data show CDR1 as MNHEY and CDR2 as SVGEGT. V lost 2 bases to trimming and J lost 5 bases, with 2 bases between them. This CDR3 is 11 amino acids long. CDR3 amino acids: CASSYVDTQYF. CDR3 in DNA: TGTGCCAGCAGTTACGTAGATACGCAGTATTTT.

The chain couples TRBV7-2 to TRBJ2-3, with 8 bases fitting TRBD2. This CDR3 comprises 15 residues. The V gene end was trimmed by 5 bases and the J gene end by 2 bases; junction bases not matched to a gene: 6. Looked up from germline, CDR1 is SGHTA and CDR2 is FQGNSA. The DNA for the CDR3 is TGTGCCAGCAGCCGGGGGGGGGTTTACACAGATACGCAGTATTTT. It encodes CASSRGGVYTDTQYF. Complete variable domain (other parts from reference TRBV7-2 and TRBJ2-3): GAGVSQSPSNKVTEKGKDVELRCDPISGHTALYWYRQSLGQGLEFLIYFQGNSAPDKSGLPSDRFSAERTGGSVSTLTIQRTQQEDSAVYLCASSRGGVYTDTQYFGPGTRLTVL.

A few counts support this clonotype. The chain's CDR3 is CASSVGPPDTQYF. The CDR3 DNA sequence: TGTGCCAGCAGCGTAGGTCCTCCAGATACGCAGTATTTT. The gene calls are TRBV9 and TRBJ2-3; no definite D call. Germline V gene sequence: CDR1 SGDLS, CDR2 YYNGEE. The CDR3 has 13 amino acids. V was shortened by 0 bases and J by 4 bases, with 6 bases between the two germline ends. Full variable domain (remainder filled in from reference TRBV9 and TRBJ2-3): DSGVTQTPKHLITATGQRVTLRCSPRSGDLSVYWYQQSLDQGLQFLIQYYNGEERAKGNILERFSAQQFPDLHSELNLSSLELGDSALYFCASSVGPPDTQYFGPGTRLTVL.

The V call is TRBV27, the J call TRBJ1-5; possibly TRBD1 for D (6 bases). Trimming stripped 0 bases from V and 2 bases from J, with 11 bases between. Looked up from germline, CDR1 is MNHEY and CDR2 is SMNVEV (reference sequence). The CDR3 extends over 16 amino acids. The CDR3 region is CASSLSRGEGNQPQHF. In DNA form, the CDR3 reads TGTGCCAGCAGTTTATCTAGGGGGGAGGGCAATCAGCCCCAGCATTTT.

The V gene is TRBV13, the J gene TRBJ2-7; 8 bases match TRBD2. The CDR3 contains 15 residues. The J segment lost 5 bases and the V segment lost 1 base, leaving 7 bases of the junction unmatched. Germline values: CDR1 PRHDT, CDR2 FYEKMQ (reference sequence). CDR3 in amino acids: CASSLVTSGRNEQYF. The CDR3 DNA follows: TGTGCCAGCAGCTTAGTTACTAGCGGTAGGAACGAGCAGTACTTC.

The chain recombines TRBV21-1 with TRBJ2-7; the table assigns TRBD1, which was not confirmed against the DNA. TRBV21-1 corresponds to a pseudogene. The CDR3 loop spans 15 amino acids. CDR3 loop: CASSYRDRGEYEQYF. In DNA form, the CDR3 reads TGTGCCAGCAGCTACCGGGACAGGGGAGAATACGAGCAGTACTTC.

CDR3 sequence reads: CASSSSAGTKNIQYF. CDR3 bases: TGTGCCAGCAGCTCCTCCGCAGGGACCAAAAACATTCAGTACTTC. V is TRBV3-1 and J is TRBJ2-4, with D maybe TRBD1 (5 bases). The V end lost 5 bases, the J end lost 2 bases, and 13 bases lay between the germline ends. The CDR3 totals 15 residues. Looked up from germline, CDR1 is LGHDT and CDR2 is YNNKEL (reference sequence).

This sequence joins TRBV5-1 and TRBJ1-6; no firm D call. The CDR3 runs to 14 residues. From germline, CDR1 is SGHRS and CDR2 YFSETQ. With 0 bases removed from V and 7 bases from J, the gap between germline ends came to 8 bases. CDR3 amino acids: CASSLDNPNSPLHF. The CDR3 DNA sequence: TGCGCCAGCAGCTTGGACAACCCCAATTCACCCCTCCACTTT.

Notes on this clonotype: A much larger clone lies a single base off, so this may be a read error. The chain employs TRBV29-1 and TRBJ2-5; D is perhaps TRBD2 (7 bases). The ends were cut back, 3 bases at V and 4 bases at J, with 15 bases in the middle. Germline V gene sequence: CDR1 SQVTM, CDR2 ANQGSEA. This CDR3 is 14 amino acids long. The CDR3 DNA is TGCAGCGTTGAGAGGCGGGGGCGCGGAGAGACCCAGTACTTC. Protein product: CSVERRGRGETQYF.

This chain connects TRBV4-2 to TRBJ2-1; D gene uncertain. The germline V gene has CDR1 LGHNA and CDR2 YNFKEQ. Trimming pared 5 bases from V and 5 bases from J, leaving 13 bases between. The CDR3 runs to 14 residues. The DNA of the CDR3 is TGTGCCAGCAGCAAACTGCCAGAAGACAATGAGCAGTTCTTC. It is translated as CASSKLPEDNEQFF.